This record concerns one T cell receptor beta chain sequence. The data stem from a study of shared clonotypes between healthy human individuals. Study details: Each donor's CD4 naive and CD4 memory cells filled three plates apiece, CD8 naive two, and CD8 memory one.

This table comes from immunoSEQ multiplex PCR, and its TCRdb copy is limited to in-frame clones, with some not included. The repertoire holds a few million clones, with just over 90% as singletons. Germline CDR1 MNHEY, CDR2 SVGAGI. CDR3 length: 15 amino acids. V shed 5 bases and J 6 bases; nucleotides not matched to a gene: 9. This receptor was obtained from a man aged 18 to 35 in good health. The sample taken for sequencing was naive CD4+ T cells sorted from blood. Specified subset: CD45RA+ positively selected. The gene calls are TRBV6-5 and TRBJ2-5; 10 positions match TRBD1. CDR3 sequence: CASSPRDRGSKTQYF. The CDR3 DNA reads TGTGCCAGCAGTCCCCGGGACAGGGGTTCAAAGACCCAGTACTTC.